These T cell receptor beta chains were read from a single sample in a study of T-cell reconstitution after alpha-beta-depleted transplantation in children. TCRdb fed the PCR reads into MiXCR, producing one record per CDR3 protein. The sample lists about 500,000 distinct CDR3 sequences; roughly 33% were seen once. The sample in question was PBMCs from the stem cell graft donor, obtained from the stem cell graft. The receptors were gathered from a human donor who donated a stem cell graft to a child with aplastic anemia. Each CDR3 is given with its conserved first and last residue. Fields, in order: J gene, D gene, V gene, clone size, CDR3 protein, CDR3 DNA. A D gene is named only where the DNA matches it firmly. Clone size is stated in some rows and not others, as once, few, many or a class when expanded.

j_gene: TRBJ2-7; d_gene: TRBD2; v_gene: TRBV20-1; abundance: few; CDR3aa: CSARGPGLAGLYEQYF; CDR3nt: TGCAGTGCTAGAGGTCCGGGACTAGCGGGTCTCTACGAGCAGTACTTC
j_gene: TRBJ1-6; d_gene: -; v_gene: TRBV7-2; abundance: few; CDR3aa: CASSLAQNNSPLHF; CDR3nt: TGTGCCAGCAGCTTGGCACAGAATAATTCACCCCTCCACTTT
j_gene: TRBJ2-3; d_gene: -; v_gene: TRBV5-1; abundance: few; CDR3aa: CASSLVAEDTQYF; CDR3nt: TGCGCCAGCAGCTTGGTCGCGGAAGATACGCAGTATTTT
j_gene: TRBJ2-7; d_gene: -; v_gene: TRBV10-3; abundance: -; CDR3aa: CAISSRDRPSYEQYF; CDR3nt: TGTGCCATCAGCTCGCGGGACCGACCTTCCTACGAGCAGTACTTC
j_gene: TRBJ1-2; d_gene: -; v_gene: TRBV11-2; abundance: -; CDR3aa: CASTSIGGSMGGYTF; CDR3nt: TGTGCCAGCACCTCGATCGGGGGGTCCATGGGTGGCTACACCTTC
j_gene: TRBJ2-5; d_gene: TRBD2; v_gene: TRBV12-3/TRBV12-4; abundance: -; CDR3aa: CASSPGLAGYQETQYF; CDR3nt: TGTGCCAGCAGCCCGGGACTAGCGGGCTATCAAGAGACCCAGTACTTC
j_gene: TRBJ2-5; d_gene: TRBD2; v_gene: TRBV27; abundance: -; CDR3aa: CASGPTSESQETQYF; CDR3nt: TGTGCCAGCGGCCCGACTAGCGAGAGTCAGGAGACCCAGTACTTC
j_gene: TRBJ2-2; d_gene: -; v_gene: TRBV5-5; abundance: -; CDR3aa: CASSSRTENTGELFF; CDR3nt: TGTGCCAGCAGCTCACGGACTGAGAACACCGGGGAGCTGTTTTTT
j_gene: TRBJ2-7; d_gene: -; v_gene: TRBV20-1; abundance: few; CDR3aa: CSARDLTEQYF; CDR3nt: TGCAGTGCTAGAGATCTGACCGAGCAGTACTTC
j_gene: TRBJ1-1; d_gene: -; v_gene: TRBV12-3/TRBV12-4; abundance: few; CDR3aa: CATSGFEAFF; CDR3nt: TGTGCCACCAGCGGGTTTGAAGCTTTCTTT